This entry describes one T cell receptor (beta chain). The data belong to a study of T cell changes during pregnancy in multiple sclerosis. CDR3 length: 11 amino acids. Germline V gives CDR1 SEHNR, CDR2 FQNEAQ (reference sequence). The V and J ends lost 5 bases and 7 bases respectively, with 8 bases between them. Profiling relied on immunoSEQ multiplex PCR, and the TCRdb table lists in-frame clones only, not all of them. The table lists 40,000 or so clones, 90% of them singletons. V is TRBV7-9 and J is TRBJ1-1, with D uncertain. The TCR was taken from a female donor in good health, enrolled as a control in a pregnancy study. Sample: CD4+ T cells from peripheral blood mononuclear cells, taken in the first trimester of pregnancy. The CDR3 is CASSPVVEAFF. CDR3 sequence (DNA): TGTGCCAGCAGCCCAGTGGTTGAAGCTTTCTTT.